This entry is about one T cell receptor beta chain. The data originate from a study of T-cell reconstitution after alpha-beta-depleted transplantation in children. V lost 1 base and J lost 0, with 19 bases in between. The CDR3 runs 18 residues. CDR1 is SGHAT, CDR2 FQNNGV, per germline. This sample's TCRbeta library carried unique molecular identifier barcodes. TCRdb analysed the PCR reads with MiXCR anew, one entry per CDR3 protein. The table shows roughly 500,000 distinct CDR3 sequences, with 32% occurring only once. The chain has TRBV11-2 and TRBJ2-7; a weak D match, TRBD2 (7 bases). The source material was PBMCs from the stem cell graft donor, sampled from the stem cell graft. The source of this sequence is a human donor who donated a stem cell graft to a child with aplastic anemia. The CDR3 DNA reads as TGTGCCAGCAGCTTAGTAGGGGGAACGGGGGGAGGCTCCTACGAGCAGTACTTC. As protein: CASSLVGGTGGGSYEQYF.